This entry describes one T cell receptor (beta chain). These data belong to a study of shared T cell receptors in the human thymus. The table came from immunoSEQ multiplex PCR; TCRdb's copy has only in-frame clones and leaves some out. This sample has hundreds of thousands of clones; 75% to 80% occur once, and the top ten carry 0.01% to 0.015%. The sample was also reused in another study, on human thymus T cells. That source adds: Resections removed during corrective heart surgery provided the thymus tissue used.

The sequencing sample was made of thymocytes. This sequence originates from a boy under two years old with a congenital heart defect.

The CDR3 reads CASSPGLAGYTGELFF. DNA for the CDR3: TGTGCCAGCTCACCTGGACTAGCGGGGTACACCGGGGAGCTGTTTTTT. The gene calls are TRBV18 and TRBJ2-2; TRBD2 aligns across 12 bases. This CDR3 contains 16 residues. Unmatched junction bases numbered 2, after V lost 3 bases and J lost 3 bases. From germline, CDR1 is KGHSH and CDR2 LQKENI.